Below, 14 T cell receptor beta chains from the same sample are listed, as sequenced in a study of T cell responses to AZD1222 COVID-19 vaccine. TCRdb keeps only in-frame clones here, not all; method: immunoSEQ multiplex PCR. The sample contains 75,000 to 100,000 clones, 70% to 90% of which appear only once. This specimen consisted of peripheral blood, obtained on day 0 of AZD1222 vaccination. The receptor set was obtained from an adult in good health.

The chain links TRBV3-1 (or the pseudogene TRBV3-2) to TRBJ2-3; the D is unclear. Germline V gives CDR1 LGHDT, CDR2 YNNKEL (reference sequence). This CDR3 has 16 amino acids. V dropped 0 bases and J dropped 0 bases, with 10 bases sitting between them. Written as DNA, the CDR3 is TGTGCCAGCAGCCAAGAAACCACGGTTAGCACAGATACGCAGTATTTT. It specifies CASSQETTVSTDTQYF.

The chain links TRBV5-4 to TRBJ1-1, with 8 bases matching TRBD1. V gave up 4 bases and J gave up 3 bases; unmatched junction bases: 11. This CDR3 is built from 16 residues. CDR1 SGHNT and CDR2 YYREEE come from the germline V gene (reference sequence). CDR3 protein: CASSSPGRGRYTEAFF. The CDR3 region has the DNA TGTGCCAGCAGCAGCCCAGGCAGGGGGCGGTACACTGAAGCTTTCTTT.

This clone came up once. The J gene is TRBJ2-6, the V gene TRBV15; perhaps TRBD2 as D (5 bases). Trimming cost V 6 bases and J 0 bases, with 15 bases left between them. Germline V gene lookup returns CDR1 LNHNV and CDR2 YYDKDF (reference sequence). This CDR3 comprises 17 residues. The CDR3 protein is CATRPIALSSGANVLTF. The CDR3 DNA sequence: TGTGCCACCAGACCCATAGCGCTAAGCTCTGGGGCCAACGTCCTGACTTTC.

The CDR3 region is CASSQDGGRGNTIYF. CDR3 in DNA: TGTGCCAGCAGCCAAGACGGCGGGAGGGGAAACACCATATATTTT. This chain connects TRBV3-1 (or the pseudogene TRBV3-2) to TRBJ1-3; D is unresolved. V lost 0 bases and J lost 4, with 10 bases in between. Looked up from germline, CDR1 is LGHDT and CDR2 is YNNKEL (reference sequence). This CDR3 is 15 amino acids long.

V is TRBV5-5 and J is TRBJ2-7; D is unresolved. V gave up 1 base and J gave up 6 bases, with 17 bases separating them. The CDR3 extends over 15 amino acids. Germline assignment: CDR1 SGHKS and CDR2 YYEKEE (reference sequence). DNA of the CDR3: TGTGCCAGCAGCTTGTCGTTGACTGCTTCAGCCGAGCAGTACTTC. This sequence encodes CASSLSLTASAEQYF.

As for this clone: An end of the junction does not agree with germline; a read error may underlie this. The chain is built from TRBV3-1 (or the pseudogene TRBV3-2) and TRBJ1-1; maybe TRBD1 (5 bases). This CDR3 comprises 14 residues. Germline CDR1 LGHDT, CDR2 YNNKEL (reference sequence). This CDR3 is CASSQDAGFTEAFF. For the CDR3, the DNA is TGTGCCAGCAGTCAAGATGCAGGGTTCACTGAAGCTTTCTTT.

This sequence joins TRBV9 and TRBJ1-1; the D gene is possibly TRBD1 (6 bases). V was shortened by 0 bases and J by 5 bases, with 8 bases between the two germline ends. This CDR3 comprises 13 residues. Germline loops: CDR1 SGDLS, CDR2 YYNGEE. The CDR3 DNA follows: TGTGCCAGCAGCGTAGTGAGGGGGACTGAAGCTTTCTTT. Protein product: CASSVVRGTEAFF.

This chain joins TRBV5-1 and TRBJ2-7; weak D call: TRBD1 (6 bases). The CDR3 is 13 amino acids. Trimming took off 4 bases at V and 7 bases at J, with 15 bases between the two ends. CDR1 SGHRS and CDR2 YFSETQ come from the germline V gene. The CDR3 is CASSVQGLGEQYF. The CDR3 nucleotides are TGCGCCAGCAGCGTTCAGGGGCTTGGAGAGCAGTACTTC.

The CDR3 coding sequence is TGTGCCAGTAGTAAGGCAGGGACTAGAGCCAAAAACATTCAGTACTTC. As protein: CASSKAGTRAKNIQYF. The V call is TRBV19, the J call TRBJ2-4, with 8 bases lining up with TRBD2. V lost 4 bases to trimming and J lost 0 bases; unmatched junction nucleotides: 5. The CDR3 runs to 16 residues. CDR1 is LNHDA, CDR2 SQIVND, per germline (reference sequence).

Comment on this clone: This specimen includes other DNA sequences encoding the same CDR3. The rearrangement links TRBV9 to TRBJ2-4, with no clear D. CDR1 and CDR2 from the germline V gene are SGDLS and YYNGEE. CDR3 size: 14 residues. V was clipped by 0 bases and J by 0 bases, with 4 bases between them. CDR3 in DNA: TGTGCCAGCAGCGTAGACTTAGCCAAAAACATTCAGTACTTC. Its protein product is CASSVDLAKNIQYF.

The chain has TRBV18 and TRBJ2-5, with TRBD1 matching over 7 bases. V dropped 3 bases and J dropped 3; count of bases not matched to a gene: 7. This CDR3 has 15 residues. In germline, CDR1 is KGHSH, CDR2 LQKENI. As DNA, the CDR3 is TGTGCCAGCTCACCGGAACAGGGGAAGGAAGAGACCCAGTACTTC. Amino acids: CASSPEQGKEETQYF.

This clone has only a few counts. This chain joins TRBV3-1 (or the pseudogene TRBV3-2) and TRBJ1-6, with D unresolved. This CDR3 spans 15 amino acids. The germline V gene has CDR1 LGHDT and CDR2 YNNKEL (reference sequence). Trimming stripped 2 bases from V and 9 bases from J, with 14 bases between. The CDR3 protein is CASSQRKIRGSPLHF. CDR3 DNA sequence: TGTGCCAGCAGCCAAAGAAAGATTCGGGGTTCACCCCTCCACTTT.

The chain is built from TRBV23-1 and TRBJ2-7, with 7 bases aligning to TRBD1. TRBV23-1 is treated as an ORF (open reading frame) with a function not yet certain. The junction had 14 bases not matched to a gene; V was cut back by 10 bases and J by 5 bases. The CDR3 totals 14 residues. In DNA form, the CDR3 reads TGCGCCACCAGGTCCGACAGGGATGAGGACGAGCAGTACTTC. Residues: CATRSDRDEDEQYF.

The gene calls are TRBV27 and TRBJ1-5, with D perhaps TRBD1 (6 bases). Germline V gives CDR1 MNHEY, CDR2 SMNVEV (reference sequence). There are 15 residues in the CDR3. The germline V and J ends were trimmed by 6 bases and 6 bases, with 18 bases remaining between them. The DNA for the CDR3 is TGTGCCAGCAGCTCGACACAGGGTCAGGGTCAGCCCCAGCATTTT. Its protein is CASSSTQGQGQPQHF.